This is a list of T cell receptor beta chains from one sample in a study of cytomegalovirus exposure and HLA in healthy donors. Clones were sequenced by immunoSEQ multiplex PCR, and TCRdb holds only the in-frame ones, with some missing. The sample shows some 140,000 clones, 70% to 80% of them seen only once. The specimen sequenced was PBMCs. The receptors were gathered from a woman aged 45-65 years in good health and CMV-seropositive. Both conserved end residues are part of each CDR3. The D gene is left open where the match is weak. Not all rows give a size; the values are once, few, many and, for expanded clones, a class.

>-|-|TRBJ2-3|TRBV7-2
CASSLHSGSTDTQYF
TGTGCCAGCAGCTTACACAGTGGGAGCACAGATACGCAGTATTTT
>-|-|TRBJ1-4|TRBV7-2
CASSSDRPTTNEKLFF
TGTGCCAGCAGCTCGGACAGACCCACAACTAATGAAAAACTGTTTTTT
>once|-|TRBJ1-1|TRBV4-2
CASSYDPRQQGWAAAFF
TGTGCCAGCAGCTACGACCCACGACAACAGGGCTGGGCGGCAGCTTTCTTT
>-|TRBD1|TRBJ1-3|TRBV4-1
CASSQVGRQGAGNTIYF
TGCGCCAGCAGCCAAGTGGGTCGACAGGGGGCTGGAAACACCATATATTTT
>-|TRBD1|TRBJ1-6|TRBV28
CASSLTGGYNSPLHF
TGTGCCAGCAGTTTGACAGGGGGCTATAATTCACCCCTCCACTTT
>-|TRBD1|TRBJ1-1|TRBV7-2
CASRPRGHTEAFF
TGTGCCAGCAGACCCAGGGGGCACACTGAAGCTTTCTTT
>-|-|TRBJ2-1|TRBV5-1
CASSLYSTGIDYNEQFF
TGCGCCAGCAGCTTGTATTCGACGGGAATAGACTACAATGAGCAGTTCTTC
>-|TRBD1|TRBJ1-2|TRBV19
CASSMTGNYGYTF
TGTGCCAGTAGTATGACAGGGAACTATGGCTACACCTTC
>once|-|TRBJ1-4|TRBV6-1
CASSEGYSNVPRLFF
TGTGCCAGCAGTGAAGGTTACAGCAACGTACCGCGACTGTTTTTT
>-|TRBD1|TRBJ2-7|TRBV5-5
CASSFPGQGVYEQYF
TGTGCCAGCAGCTTCCCGGGACAGGGTGTTTACGAGCAGTACTTC
>-|-|TRBJ1-2|TRBV29-1
CSVGEGSGDSFYTF
TGCAGCGTCGGAGAAGGTTCCGGGGACTCATTCTACACCTTC
>-|TRBD1|TRBJ1-2|TRBV28
CASSDRGPNYGYTF
TGTGCCAGCTCTGACAGGGGGCCTAACTATGGCTACACCTTC
>once|TRBD1|TRBJ2-5|TRBV6-1
CASNDREETQYF
TGTGCCAGCAATGACAGGGAAGAGACCCAGTACTTC
>-|-|TRBJ1-4|TRBV10-3
CAISGGEKLFF
TGTGCCATCAGTGGAGGGGAAAAACTGTTTTTT
>-|-|TRBJ2-3|TRBV29-1
CSVDSVEGGDTQYF
TGCAGCGTTGATTCTGTGGAGGGCGGGGATACGCAGTATTTT
>-|-|TRBJ2-2|TRBV4-2
CASSQVGGSNTGELFF
TGTGCCAGCAGCCAAGTGGGGGGATCTAATACCGGGGAGCTGTTTTTT
>-|TRBD1|TRBJ1-1|TRBV28
CASRTGGRGTEAFF
TGTGCCAGCAGAACAGGGGGACGGGGTACTGAAGCTTTCTTT
>-|TRBD2|TRBJ2-1|TRBV4-2
CASSQPSGGAGYNEQFF
TGTGCCAGCAGCCAACCTAGCGGGGGGGCCGGATACAATGAGCAGTTCTTC
>few|-|TRBJ1-5|TRBV29-1
CSVEGAAGDQPQHF
TGCAGCGTTGAAGGGGCTGCAGGTGATCAGCCCCAGCATTTT